The sequence of this T cell receptor (beta chain) was determined in a study of T cell changes during pregnancy in multiple sclerosis. Only in-frame clones appear in the TCRdb table, and some are missing; sequencing was by immunoSEQ multiplex PCR. The sample holds fewer than 75,000 clones, 80% to 95% seen once. This specimen was peripheral blood, taken in the first trimester of pregnancy. The receptor's source is a female donor with multiple sclerosis, enrolled in a pregnancy study.

The CDR3 sequence: CASSQGSTGGIYGYTF. DNA for the CDR3: TGTGCCAGCAGCCAAGGATCCACAGGCGGTATCTATGGCTACACCTTC. The chain joins TRBV4-2 to TRBJ1-2; a possible D gene is TRBD1 (5 bases). V was pared by 1 base and J by 4 bases, with 16 bases between. Germline V gene lookup returns CDR1 LGHNA and CDR2 YNFKEQ. The CDR3 is made up of 16 amino acids.